This is a list of T cell receptor beta chains from one sample in a study of cytomegalovirus exposure and HLA in healthy donors. Sequencing was performed with immunoSEQ multiplex PCR; in TCRdb, only in-frame clones are kept and a portion is missing. The sample holds 95,000 to 150,000 clones. The sample taken for sequencing was PBMCs. These TCRs come from a man aged 18 to 30 in good health and CMV-seronegative. The CDR3 runs from the conserved cysteine through the conserved F or W. D genes are given only for firm matches.

D | J | V | DNA | CDR3
TRBD1 | TRBJ2-5 | TRBV9 | TGTGCCAGCAGCGTCGGCTTTTTGGACAGGGGTGAGACCCAGTACTTC | CASSVGFLDRGETQYF
TRBD1 | TRBJ2-7 | TRBV5-1 | TGCGCCAGCATGGGACAGGGGTCGGTAAGAAGAGAGCAGTACTTC | CASMGQGSVRREQYF
- | TRBJ2-3 | TRBV5-1 | TGCGCCAGCAGCTTGGTTGGAGGTATATACACAGATACGCAGTATTTT | CASSLVGGIYTDTQYF
- | TRBJ2-3 | TRBV9 | TGTGCCAGCAGCGTAGCTACGGGTAGCACAGATACGCAGTATTTT | CASSVATGSTDTQYF
- | TRBJ1-5 | TRBV6-1 | TGTGCCAGCAGAACCGGGGGGCGGGATCAGCCCCAGCATTTT | CASRTGGRDQPQHF
- | TRBJ1-2 | TRBV28 | TGTGCCAGCAGTTTGGCAGGCTATGGCTACACCTTC | CASSLAGYGYTF
- | TRBJ2-1 | TRBV10-3 | TGTGCCATCAGTGAGTCTGGCGGGGCCTCCTACAATGAGCAGTTCTTC | CAISESGGASYNEQFF
- | TRBJ1-1 | TRBV13 | TGTGCCAGCAGCTTAGTAGATTCCACTGAAGCTTTCTTT | CASSLVDSTEAFF
- | TRBJ1-1 | TRBV5-4 | TGTGCCAGCAGCCCCGGACAGAGCTACACTGAAGCTTTCTTT | CASSPGQSYTEAFF
TRBD1 | TRBJ2-5 | TRBV5-1 | TGCGCCAGCAGCTTGACAGGGGCCCAAGAGACCCAGTACTTC | CASSLTGAQETQYF
- | TRBJ1-1 | TRBV7-9 | TGTGCCAGCAGCTTCCCCGCGCAGGGAGGGGACACTGAAGCTTTCTTT | CASSFPAQGGDTEAFF
TRBD2 | TRBJ2-1 | TRBV15 | TGTGCCACCAGCAGAGTGATGGGACTAGCGGGATACAATGAGCAGTTCTTC | CATSRVMGLAGYNEQFF
TRBD2 | TRBJ2-3 | TRBV9 | TGTGCCAGCAGCGTAGTGGCGGGAGCTGGGGCAGATACGCAGTATTTT | CASSVVAGAGADTQYF
- | TRBJ1-2 | TRBV28 | TGTGCCAGCCGTACGGGAGGGGGCTACACCTTC | CASRTGGGYTF
- | TRBJ1-2 | TRBV28 | TGTGCCAGCAGTTTGGGGAGGGCGAGTGGCTACACCTTC | CASSLGRASGYTF
- | TRBJ2-1 | TRBV14 | TGTGCCAGCAGCCAAGATCGAGACAGTTTCTCCTACAATGAGCAGTTCTTC | CASSQDRDSFSYNEQFF
- | TRBJ1-2 | TRBV7-9 | TGTGCCAGCAGCTCCCTCGCGGTCCCTGGTGGCTACACCTTC | CASSSLAVPGGYTF
TRBD1 | TRBJ1-1 | TRBV18 | TGTGCCAGCTCACCGGACAGGGAGAACACTGAAGCTTTCTTT | CASSPDRENTEAFF
TRBD1 | TRBJ1-1 | TRBV28 | TGTGCCAGCAGTTCTCTCGACAGGGGCTACAACACTGAAGCTTTCTTT | CASSSLDRGYNTEAFF
TRBD1 | TRBJ1-2 | TRBV7-2 | TGTGCCAGCAGCGCGGCGGTTTTTGGGACAGGGGAGGGCTACACCTTC | CASSAAVFGTGEGYTF
TRBD1 | TRBJ2-5 | TRBV2 | TGTGCCAGCAGCACAAGACAGGGTAGGGGAGAGACCCAGTACTTC | CASSTRQGRGETQYF
- | TRBJ1-4 | TRBV19 | TGTGCCAGTACCACGGGACTTCCTGCGGGTGAAAAACTGTTTTTT | CASTTGLPAGEKLFF
- | TRBJ1-1 | TRBV9 | TGTGCCAGCAGCGTAGGAGGAGGGCGGACTGAAGCTTTCTTT | CASSVGGGRTEAFF
TRBD1 | TRBJ1-1 | TRBV4-1 | TGTGCCAGCAGCCAAGGACAGGGAGGCACTGAAGCTTTCTTT | CASSQGQGGTEAFF
TRBD1 | TRBJ2-1 | TRBV25-1 | TGTGCCAGCAGTATGTTGAGCGACAGGGGGGACAATGAGCAGTTCTTC | CASSMLSDRGDNEQFF
TRBD2 | TRBJ2-3 | TRBV5-5 | TGTGCCAGCAGCTTGGTGGGACTAGCGATGGATACGCAGTATTTT | CASSLVGLAMDTQYF
TRBD2 | TRBJ2-7 | TRBV9 | TGTGCCAGCAGCGTAGCCGGGACTAGCTACGAGCAGTACTTC | CASSVAGTSYEQYF
TRBD1 | TRBJ2-5 | TRBV7-9 | TGTGCCAGCAGCCCTGGACAGGGGTTGGGATCAGAGACCCAGTACTTC | CASSPGQGLGSETQYF
TRBD2 | TRBJ2-3 | TRBV6-4 | TGTGCCAGCAGTTTAGCGGGGGGGCGAGATACGCAGTATTTT | CASSLAGGRDTQYF
TRBD1 | TRBJ1-5 | TRBV28 | TGTGCCAGCAGTTTTGAGACAGGGTGGAATCAGCCCCAGCATTTT | CASSFETGWNQPQHF
- | TRBJ2-3 | TRBV2 | TGTGCCAGCAGGACCCCTCGGGAGTCGAGAGATACGCAGTATTTT | CASRTPRESRDTQYF
- | TRBJ1-1 | TRBV7-2 | TGTGCCAGCAGCCGCCCAGTACCAGAAGCTTTCTTT | CASSRPVPEAFF
TRBD2 | TRBJ2-5 | TRBV7-6 | TGTGCCAGCAGCTTATACGGGACTAGCGGGCTCCAAGAGACCCAGTACTTC | CASSLYGTSGLQETQYF